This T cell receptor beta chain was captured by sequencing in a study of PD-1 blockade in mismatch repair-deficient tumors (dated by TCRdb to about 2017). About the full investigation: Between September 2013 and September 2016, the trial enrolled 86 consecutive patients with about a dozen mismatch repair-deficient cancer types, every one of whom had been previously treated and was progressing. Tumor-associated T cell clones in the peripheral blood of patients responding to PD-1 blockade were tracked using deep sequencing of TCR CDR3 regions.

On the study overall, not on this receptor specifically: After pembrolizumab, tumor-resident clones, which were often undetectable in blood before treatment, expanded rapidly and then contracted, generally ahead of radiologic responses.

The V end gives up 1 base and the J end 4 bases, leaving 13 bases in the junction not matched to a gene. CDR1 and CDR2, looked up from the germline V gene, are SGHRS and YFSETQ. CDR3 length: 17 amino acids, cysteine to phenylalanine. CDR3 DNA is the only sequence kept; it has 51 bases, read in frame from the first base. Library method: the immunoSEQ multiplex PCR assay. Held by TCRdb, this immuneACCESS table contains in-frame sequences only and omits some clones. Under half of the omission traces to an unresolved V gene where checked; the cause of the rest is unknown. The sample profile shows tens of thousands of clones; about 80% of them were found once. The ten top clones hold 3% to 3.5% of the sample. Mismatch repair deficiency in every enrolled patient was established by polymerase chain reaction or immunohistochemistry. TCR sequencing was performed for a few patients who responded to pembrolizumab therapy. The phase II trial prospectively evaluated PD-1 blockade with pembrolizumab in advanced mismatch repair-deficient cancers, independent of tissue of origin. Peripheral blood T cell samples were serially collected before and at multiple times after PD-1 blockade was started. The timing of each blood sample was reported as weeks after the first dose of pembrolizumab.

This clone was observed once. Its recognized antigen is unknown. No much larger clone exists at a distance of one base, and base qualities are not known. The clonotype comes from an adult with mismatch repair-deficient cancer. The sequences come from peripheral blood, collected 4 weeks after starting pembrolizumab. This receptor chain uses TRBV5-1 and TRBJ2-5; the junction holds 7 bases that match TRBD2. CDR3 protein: CASSLSGRGRMGETQYF. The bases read TGCGCCAGCAGCTTGAGCGGACGCGGGAGAATGGGAGAGACCCAGTACTTC.